Listed below are T cell receptor beta chains from one sample, sequenced in a study of identical twins. MiXCR was run by TCRdb on the 5' RACE reads, yielding one entry per CDR3 protein. The sample has around 530,000 distinct CDR3 sequences; roughly 15% are singletons. These sequences were also reported in another study, on yellow fever vaccine responses in identical twins.

The specimen sequenced was CD4+ T cells sorted from blood. The receptors derive from a young woman in good health. Both conserved end residues are part of each CDR3. A D gene is named only where the DNA matches it firmly. The listing skips clone size in some rows; elsewhere it reads once, few, many or a size class.

v_call: TRBV5-1; clone_size: -; j_call: TRBJ1-1; d_call: TRBD1; cdr3_aa: CASSLGDRWAEAFF; cdr3_nt: TGCGCCAGCAGCTTGGGGGACAGGTGGGCTGAAGCTTTCTTT
v_call: TRBV5-1; clone_size: few; j_call: TRBJ2-3; d_call: TRBD1; cdr3_aa: CASSKGQGGITDTQYF; cdr3_nt: TGCGCCAGCAGCAAAGGACAGGGTGGGATCACAGATACGCAGTATTTT
v_call: TRBV7-6; clone_size: few; j_call: TRBJ2-5; d_call: -; cdr3_aa: CASSPGYRDIQETQYF; cdr3_nt: TGTGCCAGCAGCCCTGGCTACAGGGACATTCAAGAGACCCAGTACTTC
v_call: TRBV20-1; clone_size: few; j_call: TRBJ1-2; d_call: -; cdr3_aa: CSARTLSNYGYTF; cdr3_nt: TGCAGTGCTAGAACCCTTTCAAACTATGGCTACACCTTC
v_call: TRBV12-3/TRBV12-4; clone_size: few; j_call: TRBJ1-4; d_call: -; cdr3_aa: CASSGGSEKLFF; cdr3_nt: TGTGCCAGTAGCGGGGGATCTGAAAAACTGTTTTTT
v_call: TRBV19; clone_size: few; j_call: TRBJ2-1; d_call: TRBD1; cdr3_aa: CASSKTGPARIYNEQFF; cdr3_nt: TGTGCCAGTAGTAAGACAGGGCCCGCAAGGATCTATAATGAGCAGTTCTTC
v_call: TRBV7-9; clone_size: few; j_call: TRBJ1-4; d_call: -; cdr3_aa: CASSLGSYGEKLFF; cdr3_nt: TGTGCCAGCAGCTTAGGATCTTATGGCGAAAAACTGTTTTTT
v_call: TRBV10-3; clone_size: few; j_call: TRBJ2-5; d_call: -; cdr3_aa: CAIRSQEYQETQYF; cdr3_nt: TGTGCCATCAGGTCGCAGGAATACCAAGAGACCCAGTACTTC
v_call: TRBV6-6; clone_size: -; j_call: TRBJ2-5; d_call: TRBD2; cdr3_aa: CASSALTSKTYF; cdr3_nt: TGTGCCAGCAGTGCCCTGACTAGCAAGACGTACTTC
v_call: TRBV3-1; clone_size: -; j_call: TRBJ2-1; d_call: TRBD2; cdr3_aa: CASSQVLAGEYEQFF; cdr3_nt: TGTGCCAGCAGCCAAGTACTAGCGGGAGAATACGAGCAGTTCTTC
v_call: TRBV11-2; clone_size: -; j_call: TRBJ1-4; d_call: TRBD1; cdr3_aa: CASSLDTGGREKLFF; cdr3_nt: TGTGCCAGCAGCTTAGACACAGGGGGAAGGGAAAAACTGTTTTTT
v_call: TRBV28; clone_size: few; j_call: TRBJ2-3; d_call: -; cdr3_aa: CASRPGLTTTDTQYF; cdr3_nt: TGTGCCAGCAGACCGGGACTTACTACCACAGATACGCAGTATTTT
v_call: TRBV12-3/TRBV12-4; clone_size: -; j_call: TRBJ2-2; d_call: TRBD1; cdr3_aa: CANRQGINTGELFF; cdr3_nt: TGTGCCAATAGACAGGGGATTAACACCGGGGAGCTGTTTTTT
v_call: TRBV27; clone_size: few; j_call: TRBJ2-6; d_call: TRBD1; cdr3_aa: CASSLRDRGRGANVLTF; cdr3_nt: TGTGCCAGCAGTTTGCGGGACAGGGGGCGCGGGGCCAACGTCCTGACTTTC
v_call: TRBV12-3/TRBV12-4; clone_size: few; j_call: TRBJ1-5; d_call: -; cdr3_aa: CASSFSGSENLPQHF; cdr3_nt: TGTGCCAGCAGTTTTTCGGGGTCCGAGAATCTGCCCCAGCATTTT
v_call: TRBV10-3; clone_size: -; j_call: TRBJ2-2; d_call: -; cdr3_aa: CAISETSTGELFF; cdr3_nt: TGTGCCATCAGTGAGACAAGCACCGGGGAGCTGTTTTTT
v_call: TRBV7-9; clone_size: -; j_call: TRBJ1-6; d_call: TRBD1; cdr3_aa: CASSLDREGSPLHF; cdr3_nt: TGTGCCAGCAGCTTGGACAGGGAGGGTTCACCCCTCCACTTT
v_call: TRBV5-1; clone_size: -; j_call: TRBJ2-2; d_call: -; cdr3_aa: CASSFMVGELFF; cdr3_nt: TGCGCCAGCAGCTTTATGGTAGGGGAGCTGTTTTTT
v_call: TRBV5-1; clone_size: few; j_call: TRBJ1-1; d_call: -; cdr3_aa: CASSPNPDSRTEAFF; cdr3_nt: TGCGCCAGCAGCCCGAATCCGGACAGCCGCACTGAAGCTTTCTTT
v_call: TRBV29-1; clone_size: -; j_call: TRBJ1-2; d_call: -; cdr3_aa: CSAKEGSANYGYTF; cdr3_nt: TGCAGCGCAAAGGAGGGATCAGCTAACTATGGCTACACCTTC